These 17 T cell receptor beta chains were sequenced from one sample in a study of shared clonotypes between healthy human individuals. TCRdb's table, derived via immunoSEQ multiplex PCR, lists solely in-frame clones and lacks some. The sample records 450,000 to 500,000 clones, about 82% being singletons. Specimen: PBMCs. These TCRs come from a woman in her 40s in good health. Some clones in this sample may be carry-over from other donors' samples.

J is TRBJ2-2 and V is TRBV27; D possibly corresponds to TRBD1 (6 bases). The V end was cut by 3 bases, the J end by 4 bases, with 9 bases between. The CDR3 length is 14 residues. The V gene's germline CDR1 is MNHEY and CDR2 SMNVEV (reference sequence). CDR3 protein: CASSLVGATGELFF. In DNA form, the CDR3 reads TGTGCCAGCAGTTTGGTGGGGGCCACCGGGGAGCTGTTTTTT.

This clone was counted between two and nine times. This rearrangement joins TRBV5-1 to TRBJ1-1, with D possibly matching TRBD1 (6 bases). This CDR3 is built from 15 residues. The V end lost 5 bases, the J end lost 4 bases, and 18 bases lay between the germline ends. The germline CDR1 and CDR2 sequences are SGHRS and YFSETQ. Here the CDR3 reads CASSLNPGGGTEAFF. The CDR3 coding sequence is TGCGCCAGCAGTCTCAACCCCGGGGGCGGCACTGAAGCTTTCTTT. The full variable domain, its missing parts supplied by reference TRBV5-1 and TRBJ1-1, is KAGVTQTPRYLIKTRGQQVTLSCSPISGHRSVSWYQQTPGQGLQFLFEYFSETQRNKGNFPGRFSGRQFSNSRSEMNVSTLELGDSALYLCASSLNPGGGTEAFFGQGTRLTVV.

J is TRBJ2-1 and V is TRBV7-9, with 8 positions matching TRBD2. The germline V gene has CDR1 SEHNR and CDR2 FQNEAQ (reference sequence). CDR3 size: 15 residues. Losses at the gene ends were 5 bases for V and 9 bases for J; bases not matched to a gene: 12. In DNA form, the CDR3 reads TGTGCCAGCAGCCAGGCGATAGCGGGACGGGGTGAGCAGTTCTTC. Translated: CASSQAIAGRGEQFF.

The gene calls are TRBV2 and TRBJ1-1; D unclear. The CDR3 contains 13 residues. V was pared by 7 bases and J by 5 bases, with 14 bases between. CDR1 and CDR2 (germline): SNHLY, FYNNEI. CDR3 protein: CASTGLSVTEAFF. DNA for the CDR3: TGTGCCAGCACTGGACTCTCGGTGACTGAAGCTTTCTTT.

V gene TRBV11-2 combines with J gene TRBJ2-2, with D possibly being TRBD2 (7 bases). Germline loops: CDR1 SGHAT, CDR2 FQNNGV. Trimming pared 5 bases from V and 4 bases from J, leaving 17 bases between. The CDR3 length is 16 residues. The chain's CDR3 is CASSPPGAGATGELFF. The CDR3 DNA sequence: TGTGCCAGCAGCCCCCCGGGGGCGGGAGCCACCGGGGAGCTGTTTTTT.

The V gene is TRBV29-1, the J gene TRBJ2-3; TRBD1 is a possible D gene (5 bases). The CDR3 consists of 13 residues. V was clipped by 7 bases and J by 2 bases, with 13 bases between them. Germline assignment: CDR1 SQVTM and CDR2 ANQGSEA. For the CDR3, the DNA is TGCAGCGCTGGGTGGGGCCCCACAGATACGCAGTATTTT. It codes for CSAGWGPTDTQYF.

The V and J genes are TRBV11-2 and TRBJ2-7; TRBD1 is a possible D gene (6 bases). Trimming removed 4 bases from V and 1 base from J, with 11 bases in between. CDR1 is SGHAT, CDR2 FQNNGV, per germline. This CDR3 has 14 amino acids. CDR3 sequence: CASSSFTGSYEQYF. Written as DNA, the CDR3 is TGTGCCAGCAGCTCCTTTACAGGGTCCTACGAGCAGTACTTC.

The gene calls are TRBV5-4 and TRBJ2-5; TRBD1 is a possible D gene (6 bases). This CDR3 spans 14 amino acids. Trimming left V 1 base short and J 5 bases short, with 12 bases between. Looked up from germline, CDR1 is SGHNT and CDR2 is YYREEE (reference sequence). The CDR3 DNA sequence: TGTGCCAGCAGCTTGAGGACAGCGAGGGAGACCCAGTACTTC. Protein product: CASSLRTARETQYF.

This rearrangement joins TRBV9 to TRBJ1-3; no clear D. This CDR3 spans 15 amino acids. The V and J ends lost 3 bases and 1 base respectively, with 11 bases between them. CDR1 is SGDLS and CDR2 is YYNGEE in the germline V gene. The DNA of the CDR3 is TGTGCCAGCAGCGATGCAGTTTCTTCTGGAAACACCATATATTTT. Protein: CASSDAVSSGNTIYF. Drawing the rest from reference TRBV9 and TRBJ1-3, the complete variable domain is DSGVTQTPKHLITATGQRVTLRCSPRSGDLSVYWYQQSLDQGLQFLIQYYNGEERAKGNILERFSAQQFPDLHSELNLSSLELGDSALYFCASSDAVSSGNTIYFGEGSWLTVV.

The chain employs TRBV7-8 and TRBJ1-3, with 7 positions matching TRBD1. Unmatched junction bases numbered 7, after V lost 4 bases and J lost 4 bases. This CDR3 has 15 amino acids. Germline CDR1 is SGHVS and CDR2 is FQNEAQ. Here the CDR3 reads CASSYDRVLGNTIYF. The CDR3 coding sequence is TGTGCCAGCAGCTATGACAGGGTGTTAGGAAACACCATATATTTT.

V and J are TRBV6-5 and TRBJ2-3; D not certain. The germline V and J ends were trimmed by 8 bases and 2 bases, with 8 bases remaining between them. This CDR3 is 12 amino acids long. CDR1 is MNHEY, CDR2 SVGAGI, per germline. The CDR3 is CASRKDTDTQYF. For the CDR3, the DNA is TGTGCCAGCCGGAAGGACACAGATACGCAGTATTTT.

V usage is TRBV4-2 and J usage is TRBJ2-4; 9 nucleotides line up with TRBD1. The CDR3 runs to 15 residues. The germline gives CDR1 LGHNA, CDR2 YNFKEQ. V dropped 7 bases and J dropped 2; count of bases not matched to a gene: 6. DNA for the CDR3: TGTGCCAGCACACAGGGGGCGGGGACCAAAAACATTCAGTACTTC. It encodes CASTQGAGTKNIQYF.

This chain connects TRBV5-1 to TRBJ2-7, with 10 bases identical to TRBD2. After removal of 4 bases from V and 2 bases from J, the junction contained 6 bases not matched to a gene. This CDR3 comprises 15 residues. Germline CDR1 and CDR2: SGHRS and YFSETQ. The CDR3 sequence is CASSLTGTSAYEQYF. The CDR3 DNA reads TGCGCCAGCAGCCTAACCGGGACTAGCGCCTACGAGCAGTACTTC.

Concerning this clone itself: With a far larger clone one base away, a read error is the likely cause. The same CDR3 can be traced to other DNA sequences in this sample. Here the CDR3 DNA reads TGTGCCTGGAGTGTAGGTGGGAGCGCCACCTATAATGAGCAGTTCTTC. It encodes CAWSVGGSATYNEQFF. This chain joins TRBV30 and TRBJ2-1; tentatively, D is TRBD2 (5 bases). This CDR3 has 16 amino acids. Germline V CDR1 and CDR2: GTSNPN, SVGIG (reference sequence).

This clone was found once. The V gene is TRBV5-6, the J gene TRBJ2-3, with D tentatively TRBD2 (6 bases). Germline V lookup: CDR1 SGHDT, CDR2 YYEEEE. The CDR3 covers 17 residues. The ends were cut back, 0 bases at V and 4 bases at J, with 18 bases in the middle. CDR3 sequence reads: CASSLAAPGVGADTQYF. CDR3 DNA sequence: TGTGCCAGCAGCTTGGCAGCCCCGGGAGTCGGGGCAGATACGCAGTATTTT.

The genes are TRBV6-6 and TRBJ2-5, with a possible D match to TRBD1 (5 bases). Germline V lookup: CDR1 MNHNY, CDR2 SVGAGI (reference sequence). V was clipped by 6 bases and J by 1 base, with 9 bases between them. The CDR3 extends over 13 amino acids. The CDR3 DNA sequence: TGTGCCAGCAGGAGACAGATCCAAGAGACCCAGTACTTC. This encodes CASRRQIQETQYF.

Comments on this clone: A much larger clone differs by one base, so this may be a read error. This chain joins TRBV30 and TRBJ1-5; D gene unclear. There are 17 residues in the CDR3. Germline CDR1 reads GTSNPN; CDR2 reads SVGIG (reference sequence). The CDR3 region has the DNA TGTGCCTGGAGGAGAGTCCTAGGCCAGTATAGCAATCAGCTCCAGCATTTT. Translated: CAWRRVLGQYSNQLQHF.